The rows below give T cell receptor beta chains drawn from one sample of a study of CD8 T cells in Susac syndrome. TCRdb reanalysed the immunoSEQ multiplex PCR reads using MiXCR and keeps one entry per CDR3 protein. In the table there are about 130,000 distinct CDR3 sequences, nearly 95% of which are singletons. The sequenced material came from CD4+ T cells from PBMCs. Every receptor here comes from a human donor in good health. CDR3s include the opening cysteine and the closing phenylalanine or tryptophan. A D gene is named only where the DNA matches it firmly. Clone size is not always given. Where it is, it says once, few, many or a class for expanded clones.

.,.,TRBJ1-5,TRBV28,TGTGCCAGCAGTGGGGTGGAGGGTCCGAGCAATCAGCCCCAGCATTTT,CASSGVEGPSNQPQHF
.,TRBD2,TRBJ2-2,TRBV2,TGTGCCAGAACCGGGACTAGCGGGGGGAACACCGGGGAGCTGTTTTTT,CARTGTSGGNTGELFF
.,.,TRBJ2-1,TRBV10-2,TGCGCCAGCAGTGAGCTGCGACAAGTAAGGAATGAGCAGTTCTTC,CASSELRQVRNEQFF
.,.,TRBJ2-7,TRBV3-1,TGTGCCAGCAGTCAGACGGCAAGCTACGAGCAGTACTTC,CASSQTASYEQYF
.,.,TRBJ2-2,TRBV18,TGTGCCAGCTCACCTATGACCACCGGGGAGCTGTTTTTT,CASSPMTTGELFF
.,TRBD2,TRBJ2-3,TRBV4-1,TGCGCCAGCAGCCAAGAACCTAGCGGGAGTTGGGATACGCAGTATTTT,CASSQEPSGSWDTQYF
.,TRBD2,TRBJ2-1,TRBV30,TGTGCCTCCACTAGCGGGGGGTACAATGAGCAGTTCTTC,CASTSGGYNEQFF
.,.,TRBJ2-5,TRBV30,TGTGCCTGGAGAGGGGGGTTGAGTCAAGAGACCCAGTACTTC,CAWRGGLSQETQYF
.,.,TRBJ2-7,TRBV21-1,TGTGCCAGCAGCACCCGGAGTGGGCAGTACTTC,CASSTRSGQYF
.,TRBD2,TRBJ2-5,TRBV7-2,TGTGCCAGCAGCTTTGAGGGAGGGCCTCGGAAGACCCAGTACTTC,CASSFEGGPRKTQYF
.,TRBD1,TRBJ2-6,TRBV23-1,TGCGCCAGCAGTCAATCATTCGGGGGACAGGGGGCGATAAGATCTGGGGCCAACGTCCTGACTTTC,CASSQSFGGQGAIRSGANVLTF
.,TRBD1,TRBJ1-2,TRBV28,TGTGCCAGCCGAATCTTGGGACAGGCCTCTAACTATGGCTACACCTTC,CASRILGQASNYGYTF
.,.,TRBJ2-1,TRBV29-1,TGCAGCGTTGCTTGGCACAATGAGCAGTTCTTC,CSVAWHNEQFF
.,.,TRBJ2-3,TRBV7-2,TGTGCCAGCAGCTTAGTTTCACTCCCTGAAACGCAGTATTTT,CASSLVSLPETQYF
.,.,TRBJ2-4,TRBV7-2,TGTGCCAGCAGCTTAGAGGAGGGGGTTGGCATTCAGTACTTC,CASSLEEGVGIQYF
.,TRBD2,TRBJ2-3,TRBV7-8,TGTGCCAGCAGCGAAAGGGAGGGAGCCGATGATACGCAGTATTTT,CASSEREGADDTQYF
once,TRBD1,TRBJ2-2,TRBV5-1,TGCGCCAGCAACCCCGGGACAGGGTCCGGGGAGCTGTTTTTT,CASNPGTGSGELFF
.,TRBD2,TRBJ2-1,TRBV20-1,TGCAGTGCTAGAGAGGGCGGGAGCTCCTACAATGAGCAGTTCTTC,CSAREGGSSYNEQFF
.,.,TRBJ1-5,TRBV3-1,TGTGCCAGCAGCCAAGATGACAGGATTAAGCCCCAGCATTTT,CASSQDDRIKPQHF
once,.,TRBJ2-2,TRBV3-1,TGTGCCAGCAGCCAAGTAGGGGGGGAGCTGTTTTTT,CASSQVGGELFF
.,TRBD1,TRBJ2-5,TRBV2,TGTGCCAGCAGCGGGACAGGGAACCAAGAGACCCAGTACTTC,CASSGTGNQETQYF
.,.,TRBJ2-1,TRBV5-1,TGCGCCAGCAGCTTGGGTGCGCGCTCCTACAATGAGCAGTTCTTC,CASSLGARSYNEQFF
.,TRBD1,TRBJ2-1,TRBV7-6,TGTGCCAGCAGCACCGGGCAGGGGGCCAATGAGCAGTTCTTC,CASSTGQGANEQFF
once,.,TRBJ2-4,TRBV28,TGTGCCAGCAGTTCTGACGGCAGCCTCCCTCGGTTCATTCAGTACTTC,CASSSDGSLPRFIQYF
.,.,TRBJ2-7,TRBV3-1,TGTGCCAGCAGCCAAGGGTCGGGCGGGGAGCAGTACTTC,CASSQGSGGEQYF
.,.,TRBJ1-1,TRBV28,TGTGCCAGCAGTTTATCTAGGGGGGCCCGATTCCTCATGAACACTGAAGCTTTCTTT,CASSLSRGARFLMNTEAFF
.,.,TRBJ1-1,TRBV3-1,TGTGCCAGCAGCAGGCAAGCCACGAACACTGAAGCTTTCTTT,CASSRQATNTEAFF
.,.,TRBJ1-1,TRBV12-3/TRBV12-4,TGTGCCAGCATTAATCGGTTGAACACTGAAGCTTTCTTT,CASINRLNTEAFF
.,TRBD1,TRBJ1-5,TRBV5-1,TGCGCCAGCAGCCCGGGTTTGAGGGGGCCTACCAGCAATCAGCCCCAGCATTTT,CASSPGLRGPTSNQPQHF
.,.,TRBJ2-5,TRBV5-1,TGCGCCAGCAGCTTGTCGTACGGGAGCTCAGAGACCCAGTACTTC,CASSLSYGSSETQYF
.,.,TRBJ2-7,TRBV20-1,TGCAGTGCTAGTAGTGGGGGGTACGAGCAGTACTTC,CSASSGGYEQYF
.,TRBD2,TRBJ2-3,TRBV6-5,TGTGCCAGCAGTAATAGCGGGAGATATACAGATACGCAGTATTTT,CASSNSGRYTDTQYF
.,.,TRBJ2-3,TRBV28,TGTGCCAGCAGTTTCCCAAGATCAGATACGCAGTATTTT,CASSFPRSDTQYF
.,.,TRBJ2-3,TRBV27,TGTGCCAGCAGTCCGAGGAGGACGGACCAGGTTATTGCGCAGTATTTT,CASSPRRTDQVIAQYF
.,TRBD2,TRBJ2-7,TRBV6-5,TGTGCCAGCAGTTACCTAGCGGGCTTAGACCGATCCTACGAGCAGTACTTC,CASSYLAGLDRSYEQYF
.,.,TRBJ1-2,TRBV29-1,TGCAGCGTTGACCCGGGAACAGGCTATGGCTACACCTTC,CSVDPGTGYGYTF
.,.,TRBJ1-2,TRBV27,TGTGCCAGCAGTGACCTAAAGGGATACTATGGCTACACCTTC,CASSDLKGYYGYTF
once,.,TRBJ2-1,TRBV19,TGTGCCAGTAGTGATCCGTCCCCCAATGAGCAGTTCTTC,CASSDPSPNEQFF
.,.,TRBJ2-3,TRBV9,TGTGCCAGCAGCGTAGAAACGGATACGCAGTATTTT,CASSVETDTQYF
once,TRBD2,TRBJ2-3,TRBV5-1,TGCGCCAGCAGCTTGGGGACTAGCGGGGGTGATACGCAGTATTTT,CASSLGTSGGDTQYF
.,TRBD2,TRBJ2-7,TRBV3-1,TGTGCCAGCAGCCCACTAGCGTCCTACGAGCAGTACTTC,CASSPLASYEQYF
.,.,TRBJ1-6,TRBV6-5,TGTGCCAGCAGTTTCAACAGTAATTCACCCCTCCACTTT,CASSFNSNSPLHF
.,TRBD2,TRBJ2-3,TRBV9,TGTGCCAGCAGCCAAGGACTAGCGGGAGGACTAGATACGCAGTATTTT,CASSQGLAGGLDTQYF
.,.,TRBJ2-3,TRBV6-2/TRBV6-3,TGTGCCAGCATGGATTGGGGGACTCCCACAGATACGCAGTATTTT,CASMDWGTPTDTQYF
.,TRBD1,TRBJ2-3,TRBV5-6,TGTGCCAGCAGCTCCCAGGGGGCGCTGGGCACAGATACGCAGTATTTT,CASSSQGALGTDTQYF
once,.,TRBJ2-7,TRBV6-6,TGTGCCAGCAGTTACGCCTGGGGGAGCTCCTACGAGCAGTACTTC,CASSYAWGSSYEQYF
.,.,TRBJ2-5,TRBV19,TGTGCCAGTAGTATGGGGGAGACCCAGTACTTC,CASSMGETQYF
.,TRBD1,TRBJ2-3,TRBV24-1,TGTGCCACCAGCGCTCCGGGACAGGGGACGGGGGATACGCAGTATTTT,CATSAPGQGTGDTQYF
.,.,TRBJ1-1,TRBV12-3/TRBV12-4,TGTGCCAGCAGCCCACCTGGGGAGAACACTGAAGCTTTCTTT,CASSPPGENTEAFF
.,.,TRBJ1-5,TRBV5-6,TGTGAACTTCGGAACGGGTCGGAGCAGCCCCAGCATTTT,CELRNGSEQPQHF
.,TRBD2,TRBJ2-1,TRBV6-4,TGTGCCAGCAGTGAACTAGCGGGAGTTGGCAATGAGCAGTTCTTC,CASSELAGVGNEQFF
.,TRBD2,TRBJ2-3,TRBV7-9,TGTGCCAGCAGTCCACTAGCGGGAGACACAGATACGCAGTATTTT,CASSPLAGDTDTQYF
once,TRBD2,TRBJ2-7,TRBV28,TGTGCCAGCAGTCCGGTAGCTAGCGGGAGGTTAGTCTACGAGCAGTACTTC,CASSPVASGRLVYEQYF
.,.,TRBJ2-3,TRBV7-9,TGTGCCAGCAGCTTTAAGGCAGATACGCAGTATTTT,CASSFKADTQYF